The 10 T cell receptor beta chains below come from one sample, sequenced in a study of response to subunit inactivated influenza vaccine (dated by TCRdb to 2016 to 2019). The library relied on RT-PCR. The sample was run on an Illumina HiSeq 2500. TCRdb trimmed the raw reads at Q25, called clones with MiXCR and kept productive beta chains. One record per CDR3 amino acid sequence lists the most common genes and DNA. Present in this sample are about 780,000 distinct CDR3 sequences, approximately 17% of which were seen just once. The ten largest clonotypes hold about 11% of the sample. Sample: PBMCs from blood, taken 5 days after vaccination. These TCRs come from a man in his fifties who received an inactivated influenza vaccine. Donor details come from another sample of the same person, matched by shared clones.

Many counts were recorded for this clonotype. The gene calls are TRBV12-3 or TRBV12-4 and TRBJ2-5, with TRBD2 matching over 7 bases. The CDR3 spans 15 residues. V lost 2 bases and J lost 0; bases outside the gene matches: 3. CDR3 sequence: CASSLWLADQETQYF. Written as DNA, the CDR3 is TGTGCCAGCAGTTTATGGCTAGCGGACCAAGAGACCCAGTACTTC.

V is TRBV12-3 or TRBV12-4 and J is TRBJ1-2; D may be TRBD1 (5 bases). The length of the CDR3 is 13 residues. V dropped 4 bases and J dropped 8 bases, with 14 bases sitting between them. CDR3 residues: CASSYPQGWGYTF. The CDR3 DNA follows: TGTGCCAGCAGTTACCCCCAGGGCTGGGGCTACACCTTC.

This rearrangement joins TRBV20-1 to TRBJ1-1; D is uncertain. CDR1 is DFQATT and CDR2 is SNEGSKA in the germline V gene (reference sequence). V was cut by 0 bases and J by 0 bases, with 5 bases left in between. This CDR3 has 13 residues. The CDR3 sequence is CSARDHLNTEAFF. The CDR3 DNA is TGCAGTGCTAGAGATCACCTGAACACTGAAGCTTTCTTT.

Many counts were recorded for this clonotype. The chain links TRBV29-1 to TRBJ2-6; D ambiguous. This CDR3 contains 14 residues. V lost 4 bases to trimming and J lost 0 bases, with 7 bases between them. Germline V lookup: CDR1 SQVTM, CDR2 ANQGSEA. The CDR3 loop reads CSVGTGSGANVLTF. CDR3 nucleotide sequence: TGCAGCGTTGGGACGGGCTCTGGGGCCAACGTCCTGACTTTC. Together with reference TRBV29-1 and TRBJ2-6, the CDR3 gives the full variable domain: SAVISQKPSRDICQRGTSLTIQCQVDSQVTMMFWYRQQPGQSLTLIATANQGSEATYESGFVIDKFPISRPNLTFSTLTVSNMSPEDSSIYLCSVGTGSGANVLTFGAGSRLTVL.

The chain joins TRBV12-3 or TRBV12-4 to TRBJ1-2; D remains ambiguous. This CDR3 contains 12 residues. The ends were cut back, 3 bases at V and 5 bases at J, with 7 bases in the middle. DNA for the CDR3: TGTGCCAGCAGTTTCCAGTTGTATGGCTACACCTTC. Encoded protein: CASSFQLYGYTF.

This clonotype was picked up many times. V gene TRBV4-3 combines with J gene TRBJ2-1; a weak D match, TRBD1 (5 bases). From germline, CDR1 is LGHNA and CDR2 YSLEER. CDR3 length: 16 amino acids. The V and J ends lost 1 base and 4 bases respectively, with 14 bases between them. The CDR3 reads CASSQGQRPIYNEQFF. DNA of the CDR3: TGCGCCAGCAGCCAAGGACAGCGTCCAATTTACAATGAGCAGTTCTTC.

V usage is TRBV3-1 and J usage is TRBJ2-7, with TRBD2 matching 11 bases. The CDR3 is made up of 16 amino acids. Germline-derived CDR1 and CDR2 are LGHDT and YNNKEL (reference sequence). The junction had 6 bases not matched to a gene; V was cut back by 0 bases and J by 5 bases. CDR3: CASSQDLAGGPHEQYF. CDR3 nucleotides: TGTGCCAGCAGCCAAGATCTAGCGGGGGGTCCCCACGAGCAGTACTTC.

This clonotype was observed a handful of times. The CDR3 sequence is CASSPPMGQTNSPLHF. In nucleotides, the CDR3 is TGTGCCAGCTCACCTCCCATGGGGCAAACCAATTCACCCCTCCACTTT. The chain recombines TRBV18 with TRBJ1-6; possible D gene TRBD1, 5 bases. From germline, CDR1 is KGHSH and CDR2 LQKENI. This CDR3 is built from 16 residues. V was cut by 3 bases and J by 7 bases, with 16 bases left in between.

This clonotype was counted between two and nine times. The chain is built from TRBV4-3 and TRBJ2-1, with TRBD2 identical over 9 bases. V lost 1 base to trimming and J lost 8 bases; unmatched junction nucleotides: 6. There are 15 residues in the CDR3. CDR1 and CDR2 from the germline V gene are LGHNA and YSLEER. The CDR3 sequence: CASSQGGGRGDEQFF. The CDR3 region has the DNA TGCGCCAGCAGCCAAGGGGGCGGGAGGGGGGATGAGCAGTTCTTC.

Only a few counts were recorded for this clonotype. CDR3 nucleotides: TGCAGTGCTAGAGATTATCAGGGACAGGGGGCCTTCTACAATGAGCAGTTCTTC. Translating gives CSARDYQGQGAFYNEQFF. The chain uses TRBV20-1 and TRBJ2-1; TRBD1 matches 12 bases. This CDR3 contains 18 residues. The ends lost 0 bases at V and 3 bases at J; junction bases unmatched: 9. Germline-derived CDR1 and CDR2 are DFQATT and SNEGSKA (reference sequence).